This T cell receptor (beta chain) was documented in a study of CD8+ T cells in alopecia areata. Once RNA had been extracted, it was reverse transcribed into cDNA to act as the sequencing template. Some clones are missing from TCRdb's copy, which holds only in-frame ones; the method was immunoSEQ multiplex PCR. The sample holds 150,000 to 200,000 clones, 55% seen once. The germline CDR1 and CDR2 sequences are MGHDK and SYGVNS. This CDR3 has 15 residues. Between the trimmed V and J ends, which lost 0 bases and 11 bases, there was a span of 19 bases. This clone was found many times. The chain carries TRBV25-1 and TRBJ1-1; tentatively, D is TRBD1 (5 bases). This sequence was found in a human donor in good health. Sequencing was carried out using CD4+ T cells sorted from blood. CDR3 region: CASSEYISWFREAFF. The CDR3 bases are TGTGCCAGCAGTGAATATATTAGTTGGTTCAGGGAGGCTTTCTTT.